This T cell receptor (beta chain) was sequenced for a study of cytomegalovirus exposure and HLA in healthy donors. The wider study: A prior study identified approximately 120 million unique TCR beta sequences from around 180 million T cells. The study, taken as a whole, reports: Accounts indicate the classifier identified cytomegalovirus status with strong specificity and sensitivity. The authors enumerated around 150 TCR beta chains as linked to cytomegalovirus. A later analysis by the authors found several of the most significant clusters apparently linked to common viral pathogens.

The PCR contained 60 Vbeta and 13 Jbeta primers. Assay: immunoSEQ multiplex PCR; the TCRdb copy retains only in-frame clones and omits some. The sample has roughly 74,000 clones. In the case of this clone: Its target is unknown.

The specimen was PBMCs. The sequence was obtained from a female donor in good health and CMV-seropositive.

This CDR3 reads CASLLDRGGTEAFF. CDR3 nucleotide sequence: TGTGCCAGCCTCCTGGACAGGGGTGGGACTGAAGCTTTCTTT. The chain uses TRBV18 and TRBJ1-1; 9 nucleotides align to TRBD1. Germline trimming cut 8 bases from V and 5 bases from J; bases unmatched to any gene: 9. Per the germline V gene, CDR1 is KGHSH and CDR2 is LQKENI. The CDR3 consists of 14 residues.